What follows are 32 T cell receptor beta chains derived from one specimen sequenced in a study of blood T cell repertoires in COVID-19. Only in-frame clones appear in the TCRdb table, and some are missing; sequencing was by immunoSEQ multiplex PCR. This table has 250,000 or so clones, about 85% appearing once. The source material was PBMCs or T cells enriched from blood (not recorded which). The source of these receptors is a man aged 25-45 years who had recovered from COVID-19.

The V and J genes are TRBV6-2 or TRBV6-3 and TRBJ2-2, with 7 bases aligning to TRBD1. The CDR3 covers 18 residues. Looked up from germline, CDR1 is MNHEY and CDR2 is SVGEGT. V was pared by 2 bases and J by 1 base, with 10 bases of the junction left unmatched. The CDR3 sequence: CASSYRSAPGGNTGELFF. In DNA form, the CDR3 reads TGTGCCAGCAGTTACCGGTCCGCTCCAGGGGGGAACACCGGGGAGCTGTTTTTT.

Only one count was recorded for this clone. The J gene is TRBJ1-2, the V gene TRBV12-3 or TRBV12-4; D is perhaps TRBD1 (5 bases). The CDR3 loop spans 12 amino acids. The V end was cut by 5 bases, the J end by 8 bases, with 12 bases between. The CDR3 nucleotides are TGTGCCAGCAGTGGGACTCCCGGGGGCTACACCTTC. Translation: CASSGTPGGYTF.

This clone came up once. The chain has TRBV30 and TRBJ2-2; TRBD2 matches 8 bases. The germline CDR1 and CDR2 sequences are GTSNPN and SVGIG (reference sequence). The CDR3 loop spans 15 amino acids. V lost 6 bases, J lost 5 bases, and 11 bases stayed unmatched. The CDR3 DNA follows: TGTGCCTGCAGAACCGGGACTAGAGGTACCGGGGAGCTGTTTTTT. It yields the protein CACRTGTRGTGELFF.

The chain is built from TRBV13 and TRBJ1-4; tentatively, D is TRBD1 (6 bases). This CDR3 spans 14 amino acids. Trimming took off 2 bases at V and 3 bases at J, with 7 bases between the two ends. The V gene's germline CDR1 is PRHDT and CDR2 FYEKMQ (reference sequence). The CDR3 bases are TGTGCCAGCAGCTTATCAGGGGCTAATGAAAAACTGTTTTTT. It yields the protein CASSLSGANEKLFF.

The V and J genes are TRBV29-1 and TRBJ2-5; 9 bases line up with TRBD1. Germline loops: CDR1 SQVTM, CDR2 ANQGSEA. V lost 2 bases, J lost 4 bases, and 2 bases stayed unmatched. This CDR3 spans 13 amino acids. The CDR3 nucleotides are TGCAGCGTTGAAATGGACAGGGGAGAGACCCAGTACTTC. This translates into CSVEMDRGETQYF.

J is TRBJ2-1 and V is TRBV28; 7 bases line up with TRBD2. J lost 8 bases, V lost 3 bases, and 10 bases had no gene match. CDR3 length: 15 amino acids. Germline CDR1 MDHEN, CDR2 SYDVKM. CDR3 DNA sequence: TGTGCCAGCAGTTTCTATGCCGAGGGGAGGGATGAGCAGTTCTTC. Its translation: CASSFYAEGRDEQFF. Full variable domain (missing parts from reference TRBV28 and TRBJ2-1): DVKVTQSSRYLVKRTGEKVFLECVQDMDHENMFWYRQDPGLGLRLIYFSYDVKMKEKGDIPEGYSVSREKKERFSLILESASTNQTSMYLCASSFYAEGRDEQFFGPGTRLTVL.

In regard to this clone: Other DNA sequences in the sample encode the same CDR3. The chain joins TRBV28 to TRBJ1-1; a possible D gene is TRBD1 (5 bases). The germline V gene encodes CDR1 MDHEN and CDR2 SYDVKM. CDR3 size: 14 residues. V lost 2 bases and J lost 0, with 7 bases in between. The CDR3: CASSLGGLNTEAFF. CDR3 nucleotide sequence: TGTGCCAGCAGTTTAGGGGGGTTGAACACTGAAGCTTTCTTT.

The V gene is TRBV5-1, the J gene TRBJ2-6; TRBD2 might be the D (5 bases). V was clipped by 1 base and J by 0 bases, with 14 bases between them. This CDR3 contains 18 residues. The germline CDR1 and CDR2 sequences are SGHRS and YFSETQ. This CDR3 is CASSLRAADRSGANVLTF. The CDR3 DNA is TGCGCCAGCAGCTTGCGGGCAGCGGATCGCTCTGGGGCCAACGTCCTGACTTTC.

The CDR3 loop reads CASSLPGTATNEKLFF. DNA for the CDR3: TGTGCCAGCAGTTTACCCGGGACAGCAACTAATGAAAAACTGTTTTTT. This chain joins TRBV28 and TRBJ1-4; 7 bases agree with TRBD1. The CDR3 is 16 amino acids. The germline CDR1 and CDR2 sequences are MDHEN and SYDVKM. J was trimmed by 0 bases and V by 2 bases; bases with no gene match: 3.

This clone was seen only once. V gene TRBV19 combines with J gene TRBJ2-1; 11 bases line up with TRBD1. The CDR3 runs to 15 residues. V gave up 7 bases and J gave up 4 bases; unmatched junction bases: 6. Germline V CDR1 and CDR2: LNHDA, SQIVND (reference sequence). CDR3 loop: CASTQGQGAYNEQFF. CDR3 in DNA: TGTGCCAGTACCCAAGGACAGGGGGCATACAATGAGCAGTTCTTC.

The rearrangement joins TRBV27 to TRBJ2-5; 8 positions agree with TRBD2. Looked up from germline, CDR1 is MNHEY and CDR2 is SMNVEV (reference sequence). This CDR3 is 15 amino acids long. The V and J ends lost 6 bases and 5 bases, in that order; junction bases with no gene match: 11. CDR3 nucleotide sequence: TGTGCCAGCAGAAATCAGTTAGCGGGGCGCGAGACCCAGTACTTC. Translation: CASRNQLAGRETQYF.

The rearrangement joins TRBV7-6 to TRBJ1-2; D gene ambiguous. V was clipped by 1 base and J by 2 bases, with 5 bases between them. This CDR3 is built from 13 residues. The germline CDR1 and CDR2 sequences are SGHVS and FNYEAQ. CDR3 nucleotides: TGTGCCAGCAGCTTAGGCGGGAACTATGGCTACACCTTC. Amino acids: CASSLGGNYGYTF.

This chain connects TRBV19 to TRBJ1-1; TRBD1 aligns across 11 bases. This CDR3 comprises 17 residues. From germline, CDR1 is LNHDA and CDR2 SQIVND (reference sequence). V trimming: 6 bases; J trimming: 0 bases; junction bases outside the gene matches: 9. CDR3 region: CASRSGQGAQVNTEAFF. DNA for the CDR3: TGTGCCAGTAGAAGTGGACAGGGGGCGCAGGTGAACACTGAAGCTTTCTTT.

The V and J genes are TRBV5-6 and TRBJ2-3, with 12 positions matching TRBD2. The CDR3 is 16 residues long. Losses at the gene ends were 1 base for V and 4 bases for J; bases not matched to a gene: 4. The germline CDR1 and CDR2 sequences are SGHDT and YYEEEE. The CDR3 DNA sequence: TGTGCCAGCAGCTTGAGGACTAGCGGGAAATCAGATACGCAGTATTTT. Encoded protein: CASSLRTSGKSDTQYF.

The chain combines TRBV2 with TRBJ2-1; 9 bases map to TRBD2. The CDR3 has 14 residues. With 5 bases clipped from V and 10 bases from J, the junction kept 9 bases outside the gene matches. The germline CDR1 and CDR2 sequences are SNHLY and FYNNEI. The CDR3 DNA reads TGTGCCAGCAGTCAAGGGACTAGCCTAAGCGAGCAGTTCTTC. Translating gives CASSQGTSLSEQFF. The variable domain in full, completed from reference TRBV2 and TRBJ2-1, reads EPEVTQTPSHQVTQMGQEVILRCVPISNHLYFYWYRQILGQKVEFLVSFYNNEISEKSEIFDDQFSVERPDGSNFTLKIRSTKLEDSAMYFCASSQGTSLSEQFFGPGTRLTVL.

The chain uses TRBV27 and TRBJ2-1; TRBD1 matches at 10 bases. With V trimmed by 8 bases and J by 6 bases, 10 bases remained unmatched. The CDR3 sequence is 15 residues long. The V gene's germline CDR1 is MNHEY and CDR2 SMNVEV (reference sequence). CDR3 residues: CASASTGGEFNEQFF. The DNA of the CDR3 is TGTGCCAGCGCATCGACAGGGGGCGAGTTCAATGAGCAGTTCTTC.

This chain uses TRBV6-2 or TRBV6-3 with TRBJ1-6, with 7 bases that match TRBD1. Germline V gene lookup returns CDR1 MNHEY and CDR2 SVGEGT. The J segment lost 10 bases and the V segment lost 1 base, leaving 7 bases of the junction unmatched. This CDR3 contains 15 residues. CDR3 sequence (DNA): TGTGCCAGCAGTTACTTGGCCTCAGGGGGGTCACCCCTCCACTTT. Its translation: CASSYLASGGSPLHF.

A single count supports this clone. The chain combines TRBV19 with TRBJ1-1; D gene unclear. The V gene lost 6 bases and the J gene lost 3 bases, with 14 bases spanning the gap. The CDR3 spans 14 residues. Germline V gives CDR1 LNHDA, CDR2 SQIVND (reference sequence). The CDR3 DNA is TGTGCCAGTAGACCGACAAGGGAGGACACTGAAGCTTTCTTT. Translating gives CASRPTREDTEAFF.

The V gene is TRBV7-2, the J gene TRBJ1-5; D may be TRBD1 (6 bases). Trimming cost V 4 bases and J 7 bases, with 20 bases left between them. Germline assignment: CDR1 SGHTA and CDR2 FQGNSA. This CDR3 has 16 residues. Here the CDR3 DNA reads TGTGCCAGCAGCTCGGAGACAGGCTTTCGTTCGCAGCCCCAGCATTTT. Encoded protein: CASSSETGFRSQPQHF.

The CDR3 spells CASRNFQEADTF. Here the CDR3 DNA reads TGTGCCAGCAGAAACTTCCAAGAGGCGGACACCTTC. The chain has TRBV6-5 and TRBJ1-2; no clear D. Germline V gene data show CDR1 as MNHEY and CDR2 as SVGAGI. Deletions cut 6 bases from V and 12 bases from J, with 17 bases between. CDR3 length: 12 residues.

The genes are TRBV6-5 and TRBJ2-1; a possible D gene is TRBD1 (5 bases). CDR3 length: 15 residues. The germline gives CDR1 MNHEY, CDR2 SVGAGI. Trimming took 5 bases from V and 2 from J, leaving 13 bases between them. CDR3 residues: CASSRRQNPYNEQFF. The DNA of the CDR3 is TGTGCCAGCAGTAGGCGACAGAACCCCTACAATGAGCAGTTCTTC.

This chain uses TRBV2 with TRBJ2-3; D possibly corresponds to TRBD2 (6 bases). The germline gives CDR1 SNHLY, CDR2 FYNNEI. The CDR3 covers 14 residues. Trimming pared 9 bases from V and 8 bases from J, leaving 21 bases between. The CDR3: CASSAGPSSPTQYF. CDR3 coding DNA: TGTGCCAGTTCTGCGGGGCCGTCTTCTCCTACGCAGTATTTT.

This chain uses TRBV2 with TRBJ2-1; 7 bases match TRBD2. With 8 bases clipped from V and 8 bases from J, the junction kept 6 bases outside the gene matches. Germline V gene sequence: CDR1 SNHLY, CDR2 FYNNEI. The CDR3 consists of 12 residues. CDR3 DNA sequence: TGTGCCAGCTTTGGCCTAGCGGATGAGCAGTTCTTC. Residues: CASFGLADEQFF.

This chain joins TRBV6-5 and TRBJ1-2; D call uncertain. Trimming left V 0 bases short and J 1 base short, with 6 bases between. The germline gives CDR1 MNHEY, CDR2 SVGAGI. This CDR3 contains 14 residues. The CDR3 DNA is TGTGCCAGCAGTTACTCGAGAGGTAACTATGGCTACACCTTC. It codes for CASSYSRGNYGYTF.

This clone was counted a single time. The genes are TRBV18 and TRBJ1-2, with 9 bases aligning to TRBD1. CDR3 length: 13 residues. The V segment lost 10 bases and the J segment 4 bases; nucleotides outside the gene matches: 7. The V gene's germline CDR1 is KGHSH and CDR2 LQKENI. CDR3 DNA: TGTGCCACCCACAGGGGGCTTAGCTATGGCTACACCTTC. Its translation is CATHRGLSYGYTF.

The J gene is TRBJ2-7, the V gene TRBV7-9; tentatively, D is TRBD2 (5 bases). V lost 3 bases to trimming and J lost 6 bases, with 9 bases between them. The CDR3 sequence is 12 residues long. Per the germline V gene, CDR1 is SEHNR and CDR2 is FQNEAQ (reference sequence). DNA for the CDR3: TGTGCCAGCAGCTTCGGGCGGGTCGAGCAGTACTTC. Translated: CASSFGRVEQYF. Filled out from reference TRBV7-9 and TRBJ2-7, the complete variable domain reads DTGVSQNPRHKITKRGQNVTFRCDPISEHNRLYWYRQTLGQGPEFLTYFQNEAQLEKSRLLSDRFSAERPKGSFSTLEIQRTEQGDSAMYLCASSFGRVEQYFGPGTRLTVT.

The V and J genes are TRBV6-5 and TRBJ1-4; D not resolved. Germline V lookup: CDR1 MNHEY, CDR2 SVGAGI. V lost 11 bases to trimming and J lost 8 bases, with 18 bases between them. The CDR3 contains 13 residues. The CDR3 sequence: CAVGGRSIEKLFF. The CDR3 DNA reads as TGTGCCGTAGGTGGGAGGTCAATAGAAAAACTGTTTTTT.

This chain joins TRBV12-3 or TRBV12-4 and TRBJ2-2; possibly TRBD2 for D (6 bases). CDR3 length: 13 residues. Trimming took off 11 bases at V and 0 bases at J, with 10 bases between the two ends. The CDR3, as DNA: TGTGCCGGGAGGCTAACGAACACCGGGGAGCTGTTTTTT. Amino acids: CAGRLTNTGELFF.

On this clone: Other DNA sequences within the sample encode an identical CDR3. This chain connects TRBV19 to TRBJ2-1, with D tentatively TRBD1 (5 bases). V was shortened by 5 bases and J by 4 bases, with 9 bases between the two germline ends. Germline loops: CDR1 LNHDA, CDR2 SQIVND (reference sequence). The CDR3 consists of 13 residues. CDR3 protein: CASSLAGYNEQFF. CDR3 in DNA: TGTGCCAGTAGTTTGGCAGGGTACAATGAGCAGTTCTTC.

This clone is a singleton in its sample. The chain recombines TRBV4-1 with TRBJ1-4; a possible D gene is TRBD1 (5 bases). Germline V gene data show CDR1 as MGHRA and CDR2 as YSYEKL. V lost 1 base, J lost 5 bases, and 14 bases lay in between. The length of the CDR3 is 16 residues. As DNA, the CDR3 is TGCGCCAGCAGCCAAGGGCAGGGCTCATTCAATGAAAAACTGTTTTTT. Amino acids: CASSQGQGSFNEKLFF.

The chain uses TRBV3-1 (or the pseudogene TRBV3-2) and TRBJ1-2, with no clear D. The germline V and J ends were trimmed by 4 bases and 6 bases, with 18 bases remaining between them. CDR1 LGHDT and CDR2 YNNKEL come from the germline V gene (reference sequence). The CDR3 runs to 15 residues. The CDR3 protein is CASSPSGRNDHGYTF. Written as DNA, the CDR3 is TGTGCCAGCAGCCCTTCCGGGAGAAACGATCATGGCTACACCTTC.

The chain combines TRBV11-2 with TRBJ2-7, with a possible D match to TRBD1 (7 bases). This CDR3 has 15 residues. With 5 bases removed from V and 7 bases from J, the gap between germline ends came to 21 bases. Germline V gene data show CDR1 as SGHAT and CDR2 as FQNNGV. The chain's CDR3 is CASSPDRVRGGEQYF. DNA for the CDR3: TGTGCCAGCAGCCCCGACAGGGTTAGGGGAGGAGAGCAGTACTTC.